This TCR beta chain is from a study of beta chain features in type 1 diabetes. This clone was observed a handful of times. Its antigen is as yet unknown. What was sequenced were expressed TCRB transcripts, since all of the isolated RNA had been reverse transcribed. Some clones are missing from TCRdb's copy, which holds only in-frame ones; the method was immunoSEQ multiplex PCR. The repertoire consists of around 130,000 clones, with about 15% occurring once and the leading ten covering over 2%. A CD45RO/CCR7/CD25/CD127/CD95/CD27 panel sorted naive, central memory, regulatory and stem cell-like memory CD4+ cells. Sort purity for all populations was recorded as exceeding 98%. Study-level points and caveats: Shortening of TCRB CDR3s, moderate but significant, appeared in all four CD4+ subsets of Type 1 diabetes patients. Type 1 diabetes patients showed fewer insertions and more deletions at VDJ junctions.

The clonotype originates from a man aged 30 to 39 with type 1 diabetes. The sample was central memory CD4+ T cells from blood.

As DNA, the CDR3 is TGTGCCAGCAGTGAATGGGGACAGAGGGGACCTTATGGCTACACCTTC. Encoded protein: CASSEWGQRGPYGYTF. The V gene is TRBV25-1, the J gene TRBJ1-2, with 7 positions matching TRBD1. J lost 5 bases, V lost 1 base, and 10 bases had no gene match. This CDR3 contains 16 residues. The germline V gene has CDR1 MGHDK and CDR2 SYGVNS.